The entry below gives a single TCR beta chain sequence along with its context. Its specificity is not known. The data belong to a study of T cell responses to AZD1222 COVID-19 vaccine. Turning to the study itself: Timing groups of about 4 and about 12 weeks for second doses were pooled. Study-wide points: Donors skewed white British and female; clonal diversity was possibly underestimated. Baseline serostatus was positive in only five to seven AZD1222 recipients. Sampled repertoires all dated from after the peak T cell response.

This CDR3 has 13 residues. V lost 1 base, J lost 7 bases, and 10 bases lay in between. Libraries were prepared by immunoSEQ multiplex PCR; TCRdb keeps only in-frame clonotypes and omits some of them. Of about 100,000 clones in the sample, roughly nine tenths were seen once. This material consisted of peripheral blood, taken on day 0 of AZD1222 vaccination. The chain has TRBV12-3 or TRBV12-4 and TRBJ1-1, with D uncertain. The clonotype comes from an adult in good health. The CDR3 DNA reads TGTGCCAGCAGTTTAGGCGTCGCCCTTGAAGCTTTCTTT. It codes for CASSLGVALEAFF.